These 26 T cell receptor beta chains were all obtained from the same sample, sequenced in a study of cytomegalovirus exposure and HLA in healthy donors. Primers: 60 Vbeta forward and 13 Jbeta reverse. Sequencing was performed with immunoSEQ multiplex PCR; in TCRdb, only in-frame clones are kept and a portion is missing. The data show around 150,000 clones, about 79% seen once. Sequenced sample: PBMCs. Receptors were obtained from a woman aged 50 to 60 in good health and CMV-seropositive.

The chain joins TRBV6-6 to TRBJ1-1; D is unclear. Germline CDR1 reads MNHNY; CDR2 reads SVGAGI (reference sequence). The CDR3 is 12 amino acids. The ends were cut back, 6 bases at V and 3 bases at J, with 8 bases in the middle. CDR3 protein: CASSGGYTEAFF. The CDR3 nucleotides are TGTGCCAGCAGCGGAGGTTACACTGAAGCTTTCTTT.

The table lists this clone with a few counts. The rearrangement joins TRBV18 to TRBJ2-3, with a possible D match to TRBD1 (5 bases). The CDR3 is 15 residues long. Per the germline V gene, CDR1 is KGHSH and CDR2 is LQKENI. Trimming left V 3 bases short and J 0 bases short, with 10 bases between. The CDR3 spells CASSPIRGSTDTQYF. The CDR3 DNA reads as TGTGCCAGCTCACCCATAAGGGGTAGCACAGATACGCAGTATTTT.

The rearrangement links TRBV5-6 to TRBJ1-6, with unresolved D. The germline gives CDR1 SGHDT, CDR2 YYEEEE. Trimming shortened V by 0 bases and J by 5 bases, and 12 bases separated the two germline ends. The CDR3 has 16 amino acids. The CDR3 DNA reads TGTGCCAGCAGCTTGGGCGTTTCCCAACATAATTCACCCCTCCACTTT. Protein product: CASSLGVSQHNSPLHF.

The chain is built from TRBV7-9 and TRBJ2-1; no definite D call. Trimming took 5 bases from V and 4 from J, leaving 12 bases between them. This CDR3 region has 14 residues. Per germline, CDR1 SEHNR and CDR2 FQNEAQ (reference sequence). The CDR3 bases are TGTGCCAGCAGCGATCCCGACTCTTACAATGAGCAGTTCTTC. Protein product: CASSDPDSYNEQFF.

The chain is built from TRBV2 and TRBJ1-1, with D possibly TRBD1 on 5 matching bases. The CDR3 is made up of 14 amino acids. CDR1 is SNHLY, CDR2 FYNNEI, per germline. Trimming removed 5 bases at V and 1 base at J, with 11 bases between. The CDR3 bases are TGTGCCAGCAGTATCGGGGGAGGGAACACTGAAGCTTTCTTT. Its protein product is CASSIGGGNTEAFF.

The chain links TRBV2 to TRBJ2-7, with D possibly being TRBD1 (6 bases). Looked up from germline, CDR1 is SNHLY and CDR2 is FYNNEI. The CDR3 is made up of 15 amino acids. V lost 3 bases to trimming and J lost 2 bases, with 14 bases between them. The CDR3 loop is CASSERTANAYEQYF. The DNA of the CDR3 is TGTGCCAGCAGTGAGAGGACAGCCAACGCCTACGAGCAGTACTTC.

The table lists this clone with a count of one. The chain joins TRBV6-1 to TRBJ1-2; 10 bases line up with TRBD1. V lost 5 bases, J lost 7 bases, and 7 bases stayed unmatched. The germline CDR1 and CDR2 sequences are MNHNS and SASEGT. There are 14 residues in the CDR3. CDR3 sequence (DNA): TGTGCCAGCAGTCCCGACAGGGGGCTGGGTGGCTACACCTTC. Amino acids: CASSPDRGLGGYTF.

The V call is TRBV25-1, the J call TRBJ1-2; 8 bases line up with TRBD1. V dropped 4 bases and J dropped 2; count of bases not matched to a gene: 9. The CDR3 consists of 16 residues. The germline gives CDR1 MGHDK, CDR2 SYGVNS. Here the CDR3 reads CASSVMRRQGNYGYTF. For the CDR3, the DNA is TGTGCCAGCAGTGTCATGAGACGACAGGGGAACTATGGCTACACCTTC.

This clone was observed a single time. The chain has TRBV5-6 and TRBJ2-5, with 8 nucleotides matching TRBD1. The CDR3 is 13 amino acids. The germline gives CDR1 SGHDT, CDR2 YYEEEE. The trim removed 2 bases at V and 5 bases at J, leaving 2 bases unmatched. CDR3 bases: TGTGCCAGCAGCTTCACAGGGGGGGAGACCCAGTACTTC. This sequence encodes CASSFTGGETQYF.

V is TRBV6-5 and J is TRBJ2-7; the match to TRBD2 covers 11 bases. The length of the CDR3 is 16 residues. The J segment lost 3 bases and the V segment lost 4 bases, leaving 8 bases of the junction unmatched. Germline CDR1 is MNHEY and CDR2 is SVGAGI. In nucleotides, the CDR3 is TGTGCCAGCAGTTCCGACCTGACTAGCGGGGTCTACGAGCAGTACTTC. Amino acids: CASSSDLTSGVYEQYF.

J is TRBJ2-2 and V is TRBV5-4; 8 bases line up with TRBD1. Unmatched junction bases numbered 9, after V lost 4 bases and J lost 4 bases. The CDR3 spans 16 residues. Germline CDR1 reads SGHNT; CDR2 reads YYREEE (reference sequence). DNA for the CDR3: TGTGCCAGCAGCCCCACCTCGGGACAGGTCACCGGGGAGCTGTTTTTT. It codes for CASSPTSGQVTGELFF.

The V call is TRBV4-2, the J call TRBJ1-4; maybe TRBD1 (5 bases). Germline CDR1 LGHNA, CDR2 YNFKEQ. The V gene lost 0 bases and the J gene lost 15 bases, with 14 bases spanning the gap. CDR3 length equals 13 residues. Written as DNA, the CDR3 is TGTGCCAGCAGCCAAGATGGAGCCAGGGCGGTGTTTTTT. It translates to CASSQDGARAVFF.

CDR3 coding DNA: TGTGCCAGCAGTTCGGCACAGGGGTCTGAAGCTTTCTTT. This translates into CASSSAQGSEAFF. The rearrangement links TRBV28 to TRBJ1-1; 7 bases line up with TRBD1. V dropped 4 bases and J dropped 6; count of bases not matched to a gene: 5. CDR1 and CDR2 (germline): MDHEN, SYDVKM. CDR3 size: 13 residues.

V usage is TRBV6-6 and J usage is TRBJ2-7; possible D gene TRBD1, 6 bases. The CDR3 consists of 12 residues. Germline V gene sequence: CDR1 MNHNY, CDR2 SVGAGI (reference sequence). The ends were cut back, 7 bases at V and 3 bases at J, with 10 bases in the middle. CDR3 sequence reads: CASTDSYYEQYF. In nucleotides, the CDR3 is TGTGCCAGCACGGACAGTTACTACGAGCAGTACTTC.

J is TRBJ1-6 and V is TRBV5-1; 9 nucleotides align to TRBD1. The ends lost 4 bases at V and 0 bases at J; junction bases unmatched: 8. This CDR3 has 18 residues. Germline V gene data show CDR1 as SGHRS and CDR2 as YFSETQ. This chain's CDR3 is CASSGGTGLSSYNSPLHF. The CDR3 nucleotides are TGCGCCAGCAGCGGGGGGACAGGGCTAAGCTCCTATAATTCACCCCTCCACTTT. Together with reference TRBV5-1 and TRBJ1-6, the CDR3 gives the full variable domain: KAGVTQTPRYLIKTRGQQVTLSCSPISGHRSVSWYQQTPGQGLQFLFEYFSETQRNKGNFPGRFSGRQFSNSRSEMNVSTLELGDSALYLCASSGGTGLSSYNSPLHFGNGTRLTVT.

The V and J genes are TRBV11-2 and TRBJ2-7; 12 nucleotides align to TRBD2. CDR3 size: 14 residues. The V and J ends lost 6 bases and 9 bases, in that order; junction bases with no gene match: 9. Germline CDR1 and CDR2: SGHAT and FQNNGV. CDR3 coding DNA: TGTGCCAGCAGGTCACTAGCGGGAGGATCTGGGCAGTACTTC. Protein: CASRSLAGGSGQYF.

The chain recombines TRBV5-4 with TRBJ1-2; possibly TRBD1 for D (5 bases). With 4 bases removed from V and 3 bases from J, the gap between germline ends came to 10 bases. CDR3 length: 13 residues. The germline gives CDR1 SGHNT, CDR2 YYREEE (reference sequence). CDR3 loop: CASSPQEDYGYTF. The CDR3, as DNA: TGTGCCAGCAGCCCACAGGAAGACTATGGCTACACCTTC.

As for this clone: The junction does not match germline at one end; this may be a read error. The genes are TRBV7-7 and TRBJ2-7, with a tentative D call TRBD2 (6 bases). There are 15 residues in the CDR3. Germline V CDR1 and CDR2: SSHAT, FNYEAQ (reference sequence). The CDR3 DNA reads TGTGCTAGCAGCTTAGGAACGGGACTCAACTACGAGCAGTACTTC. It codes for CASSLGTGLNYEQYF.

This sequence joins TRBV10-1 and TRBJ2-1; D is uncertain. Between the trimmed V and J ends, which lost 5 bases and 4 bases, there was a span of 3 bases. This CDR3 has 11 residues. In germline, CDR1 is WNHNN, CDR2 SYGVQD (reference sequence). This chain's CDR3 is CASSQYNEQFF. CDR3 in DNA: TGCGCCAGCAGTCAGTACAATGAGCAGTTCTTC.

V and J are TRBV2 and TRBJ1-1; 7 nucleotides align to TRBD1. J was trimmed by 4 bases and V by 8 bases; bases with no gene match: 4. Germline V gene sequence: CDR1 SNHLY, CDR2 FYNNEI. The CDR3 runs 12 residues. The CDR3 protein is CASDRDRTEAFF. CDR3 nucleotide sequence: TGTGCCAGCGACAGGGATCGCACTGAAGCTTTCTTT.

The V and J genes are TRBV28 and TRBJ2-3; 7 bases are a match to TRBD1. Germline CDR1 and CDR2: MDHEN and SYDVKM. The V and J ends lost 6 bases and 1 base, in that order; junction bases with no gene match: 4. The CDR3 is 14 residues long. The chain's CDR3 is CASRLGTGTDTQYF. For the CDR3, the DNA is TGTGCCAGCAGACTAGGGACAGGCACAGATACGCAGTATTTT.

The genes are TRBV6-6 and TRBJ2-7, with D possibly TRBD1 on 6 matching bases. V was shortened by 7 bases and J by 0 bases, with 19 bases between the two germline ends. Looked up from germline, CDR1 is MNHNY and CDR2 is SVGAGI (reference sequence). CDR3 length equals 16 residues. The CDR3 DNA sequence: TGTGCCAGCACTCTGGAACCCGACAGGAGCTCCTACGAGCAGTACTTC. Its protein product is CASTLEPDRSSYEQYF.

Notes on this clone: Relative to the germline gene, one junction end is altered; a read error may explain this. CDR3 residues: CASSSGTGPNYGYTF. For the CDR3, the DNA is TGTGCCAGCAGCTCAGGGACAGGACCTAATTATGGCTACACCTTC. The V call is TRBV11-2, the J call TRBJ1-2; TRBD1 matches at 8 bases. Germline V gives CDR1 SGHAT, CDR2 FQNNGV. The CDR3 is 15 amino acids.

The V and J genes are TRBV7-2 and TRBJ2-7; D unclear. V shed 1 base and J shed 5 bases, with 12 bases lying between them. Per germline, CDR1 SGHTA and CDR2 FQGNSA. CDR3 size: 14 residues. CDR3 in amino acids: CASSLGGLQHEQYF. The CDR3 bases are TGTGCCAGCAGCTTAGGTGGCCTCCAACACGAGCAGTACTTC.

The gene calls are TRBV13 and TRBJ2-7, with D maybe TRBD2 (6 bases). This CDR3 comprises 17 residues. The germline gives CDR1 PRHDT, CDR2 FYEKMQ (reference sequence). Trimming pared 4 bases from V and 4 bases from J, leaving 23 bases between. The CDR3 is CASSSNLGGAGEYEQYF. CDR3 bases: TGTGCCAGCAGCTCAAATCTGGGAGGCGCTGGGGAGTACGAGCAGTACTTC.

The V and J genes are TRBV6-5 and TRBJ2-7; no firm D call. Trimming shortened V by 7 bases and J by 5 bases, and 15 bases separated the two germline ends. CDR1 is MNHEY and CDR2 is SVGAGI in the germline V gene. CDR3 length: 13 residues. The CDR3 spells CASNLKRGDEQYF. The CDR3 DNA sequence: TGTGCCAGCAACCTCAAGAGAGGTGACGAGCAGTACTTC.